Below are 8 T cell receptor beta chains sequenced from a single sample in a study of cytomegalovirus exposure and HLA in healthy donors. Researchers ran the PCR with 60 Vbeta and 13 Jbeta primers. Data came from immunoSEQ multiplex PCR; TCRdb stores just in-frame clones and leaves some out. Of fewer than 130,000 clones listed, 74% were seen once; the top ten hold 2% to 3%. The sample consisted of PBMCs. The receptors come from a man in his forties or fifties in good health and CMV-seropositive.

This clone was detected only a few times. The chain is built from TRBV5-4 and TRBJ2-3; D remains ambiguous. Germline lookup yields CDR1 SGHNT and CDR2 YYREEE (reference sequence). V lost 0 bases, J lost 4 bases, and 15 bases lay in between. CDR3 length equals 16 residues. The CDR3, as DNA: TGTGCCAGCAGCTTGGGTCCACTACTTGAGGCAGATACGCAGTATTTT. It is translated as CASSLGPLLEADTQYF.

V gene TRBV30 combines with J gene TRBJ2-7, with TRBD1 as a possible D gene (6 bases). CDR1 is GTSNPN, CDR2 SVGIG, per germline (reference sequence). There are 15 residues in the CDR3. The germline V and J ends were trimmed by 0 bases and 3 bases, with 15 bases remaining between them. Here the CDR3 reads CAWSVQGVGIYEQYF. DNA of the CDR3: TGTGCCTGGAGTGTACAGGGAGTGGGTATCTACGAGCAGTACTTC.

This clone came up once. The rearrangement joins TRBV19 to TRBJ2-7, with TRBD1 matching over 7 bases. V lost 5 bases, J lost 0 bases, and 4 bases stayed unmatched. Germline CDR1 reads LNHDA; CDR2 reads SQIVND (reference sequence). The CDR3 has 14 residues. CDR3 in DNA: TGTGCCAGTAGTGTCACAGGGGACTCCTACGAGCAGTACTTC. It translates to CASSVTGDSYEQYF.

This clone was recorded a few times. This chain connects TRBV7-9 to TRBJ1-2; D might be TRBD1 (6 bases). Germline CDR1 is SEHNR and CDR2 is FQNEAQ (reference sequence). The CDR3 has 14 residues. With 5 bases removed from V and 3 bases from J, the gap between germline ends came to 13 bases. CDR3 region: CASSDGQSDYGYTF. The CDR3 DNA is TGTGCCAGCAGCGATGGACAGTCGGACTATGGCTACACCTTC.

The J gene is TRBJ1-6, the V gene TRBV2; D may be TRBD1 (5 bases). The CDR3 runs 14 residues. V was clipped by 4 bases and J by 9 bases, with 13 bases between them. Germline V lookup: CDR1 SNHLY, CDR2 FYNNEI. The CDR3 here is CASSVRQGPSPLHF. As DNA, the CDR3 is TGTGCCAGCAGTGTGAGGCAGGGCCCTTCACCCCTCCACTTT.

This clone was seen a few times. The V call is TRBV5-1, the J call TRBJ2-5, with TRBD1 matching 8 bases. Looked up from germline, CDR1 is SGHRS and CDR2 is YFSETQ. The trim removed 5 bases at V and 2 bases at J, leaving 5 bases unmatched. The CDR3 runs 14 residues. As DNA, the CDR3 is TGCGCCAGCAGACCAGGGGGCGGGCAAGAGACCCAGTACTTC. Encoded protein: CASRPGGGQETQYF.

The chain is built from TRBV6-1 and TRBJ2-3; tentatively, D is TRBD1 (5 bases). With 4 bases removed from V and 3 bases from J, the gap between germline ends came to 17 bases. The germline gives CDR1 MNHNS, CDR2 SASEGT. The CDR3 is made up of 16 amino acids. The chain's CDR3 is CASSGAGSFRTDTQYF. Here the CDR3 DNA reads TGTGCCAGCAGTGGGGCAGGGTCGTTTAGAACAGATACGCAGTATTTT.

This clone is a singleton in its sample. The chain uses TRBV21-1 and TRBJ2-3; the DNA was not used to check the table's D call, TRBD2. TRBV21-1 is noted as a pseudogene. The CDR3 is made up of 16 amino acids. This chain's CDR3 is CASSKTRGGSDDTQYF. CDR3 coding DNA: TGTGCCAGCAGCAAAACGCGCGGGGGTTCAGACGATACGCAGTATTTT.